This T cell receptor (beta chain) was obtained from a study of control samples from healthy donors and cancer patients. Profiled with immunoSEQ multiplex PCR; TCRdb holds only in-frame clones, not every one. The sample includes about 130,000 clones, roughly nine tenths of them seen just once. The TCR comes from a man aged 45-65 years with head and neck cancer. Sample: PBMCs.

CDR3 in DNA: TGTGCCAGCAGCTTATCGGTGGGGATGGATGAGCAGTTCTTC. Translating it yields CASSLSVGMDEQFF. This rearrangement joins TRBV7-9 to TRBJ2-1; D gene unclear. Germline V gene sequence: CDR1 SEHNR, CDR2 FQNEAQ (reference sequence). The V end was cut by 2 bases, the J end by 8 bases, with 13 bases between. This CDR3 spans 14 amino acids.